Shown below are 21 T cell receptor beta chains from a single sample sequenced in a study of OX40 agonist ivuxolimab in advanced cancers. Measured with immunoSEQ multiplex PCR; TCRdb has only the in-frame clones, and not every one. The data contain more than 80,000 clones, 85% to 90% of them singletons. The specimen was CD4+ or CD8+ T cells sorted from blood, collected in a trial of the OX40 agonist ivuxolimab. All receptors derive from an adult with an advanced solid tumor such as melanoma, head and neck, liver or kidney cancer.

This sequence joins TRBV6-5 and TRBJ2-1; the match to TRBD2 covers 10 bases. The CDR3 consists of 15 residues. From germline, CDR1 is MNHEY and CDR2 SVGAGI. The ends lost 0 bases at V and 7 bases at J; junction bases unmatched: 3. CDR3 DNA sequence: TGTGCCAGCAGTTACTCAGCGGGAGGGCCGAATGAGCAGTTCTTC. Its translation is CASSYSAGGPNEQFF.

The chain recombines TRBV7-3 with TRBJ1-2, with a weak D call TRBD1 (6 bases). Germline V gene lookup returns CDR1 SGHTA and CDR2 FQGTGA. The CDR3 has 13 residues. Between the trimmed V and J ends, which lost 5 bases and 6 bases, there was a span of 13 bases. The CDR3 sequence: CASSRGGQNGYTF. CDR3 sequence (DNA): TGTGCCAGCAGCCGTGGGGGGCAGAATGGCTACACCTTC.

This sequence joins TRBV11-3 and TRBJ2-1, with 8 bases identical to TRBD2. From germline, CDR1 is SGHNT and CDR2 YENEEA. With 2 bases clipped from V and 6 bases from J, the junction kept 6 bases outside the gene matches. The CDR3 has 15 amino acids. CDR3 bases: TGTGCCAGCAGCTTATCCAGCGGGGGCATCAATGAGCAGTTCTTC. This codes for CASSLSSGGINEQFF.

The chain couples TRBV28 to TRBJ2-3; 7 bases match TRBD2. V was pared by 7 bases and J by 0 bases, with 4 bases of the junction left unmatched. Germline assignment: CDR1 MDHEN and CDR2 SYDVKM. The CDR3 has 14 residues. CDR3: CASTLGGSTDTQYF. DNA of the CDR3: TGTGCCAGCACCCTGGGGGGGAGCACAGATACGCAGTATTTT.

V and J are TRBV6-5 and TRBJ2-2, with D tentatively TRBD1 (6 bases). The CDR3 is 15 residues long. CDR1 and CDR2 (germline): MNHEY, SVGAGI. Trimming shortened V by 6 bases and J by 6 bases, and 17 bases separated the two germline ends. CDR3 nucleotide sequence: TGTGCCAGCAGCCACAACAGGGTGCACGCCGGGGAGCTGTTTTTT. This encodes CASSHNRVHAGELFF.

This clone was counted only a few times. The V and J genes are TRBV7-9 and TRBJ1-5, with 7 nucleotides matching TRBD1. CDR3 length equals 14 residues. Germline CDR1 SEHNR, CDR2 FQNEAQ (reference sequence). The ends lost 4 bases at V and 5 bases at J; junction bases unmatched: 5. CDR3 bases: TGTGCCAGCAGCTCGACAGGGATGGATCAGCCCCAGCATTTT. Its protein is CASSSTGMDQPQHF.

This rearrangement joins TRBV11-2 to TRBJ2-1; 12 bases are a match to TRBD2. V gave up 4 bases and J gave up 4 bases; unmatched junction bases: 2. The CDR3 length is 15 residues. Germline CDR1 reads SGHAT; CDR2 reads FQNNGV. CDR3 DNA: TGTGCCAGCAGCTCACTAGCGGGAGGATACAATGAGCAGTTCTTC. Translating gives CASSSLAGGYNEQFF.

The chain uses TRBV5-1 and TRBJ2-1, with D perhaps matching TRBD1 (5 bases). V shed 6 bases and J shed 4 bases, with 17 bases lying between them. CDR3 length: 15 residues. The germline gives CDR1 SGHRS, CDR2 YFSETQ. Here the CDR3 reads CASTVQQGGYNEQFF. The CDR3 region has the DNA TGCGCCAGCACCGTCCAGCAGGGTGGGTACAATGAGCAGTTCTTC.

This clone was observed once. This chain joins TRBV28 and TRBJ2-6; 7 nucleotides align to TRBD1. In germline, CDR1 is MDHEN, CDR2 SYDVKM. Trimming at V came to 4 bases and at J to 2 bases, leaving 5 bases not matched to a gene. The CDR3 length is 16 residues. CDR3 in DNA: TGTGCCAGCAGTTCTCAGGGGGTACCTGGGGCCAACGTCCTGACTTTC. Protein product: CASSSQGVPGANVLTF.

The chain couples TRBV10-2 to TRBJ2-5; D gene unclear. Germline loops: CDR1 WSHSY, CDR2 SAAADI. Trimming left V 0 bases short and J 4 bases short, with 12 bases between. The CDR3 has 15 residues. CDR3 region: CASSESPGFGETQYF. CDR3 DNA: TGCGCCAGCAGTGAGTCGCCCGGATTCGGAGAGACCCAGTACTTC.

The chain uses TRBV9 and TRBJ2-5; the D gene is possibly TRBD2 (6 bases). Trimming cost V 0 bases and J 2 bases, with 11 bases left between them. CDR1 and CDR2 from the germline V gene are SGDLS and YYNGEE. The CDR3 runs 15 residues. The DNA for the CDR3 is TGTGCCAGCAGCGTAGCACTGGGGGGACAAGAGACCCAGTACTTC. Encoded protein: CASSVALGGQETQYF.

This clone was detected only a few times. The chain recombines TRBV2 with TRBJ2-5; 11 positions match TRBD2. The CDR3 spans 14 residues. Germline V lookup: CDR1 SNHLY, CDR2 FYNNEI. J gave up 10 bases and V 4 bases, and 8 bases lay outside the gene matches. CDR3 residues: CASSAQLAGVFQYF. Written as DNA, the CDR3 is TGTGCCAGCAGTGCTCAACTAGCGGGAGTCTTCCAGTACTTC.

The chain uses TRBV5-5 and TRBJ1-2; no reliable D call. This CDR3 is built from 16 residues. Looked up from germline, CDR1 is SGHKS and CDR2 is YYEKEE (reference sequence). With 1 base removed from V and 4 bases from J, the gap between germline ends came to 17 bases. The CDR3 here is CASSLSLSQLTYGYTF. CDR3 in DNA: TGTGCCAGCAGCTTGAGTCTCTCCCAGCTTACCTATGGCTACACCTTC.

The chain couples TRBV2 to TRBJ2-7; D might be TRBD1 (7 bases). Per the germline V gene, CDR1 is SNHLY and CDR2 is FYNNEI. V lost 8 bases to trimming and J lost 1 base, with 18 bases between them. The CDR3 runs to 15 residues. Here the CDR3 DNA reads TGTGCCAGCGGGGGGACAGTAGGTAGGTCCTACGAGCAGTACTTC. Translating it yields CASGGTVGRSYEQYF.

This rearrangement joins TRBV7-9 to TRBJ2-5, with D unresolved. Germline loops: CDR1 SEHNR, CDR2 FQNEAQ (reference sequence). The CDR3 runs to 12 residues. V gave up 0 bases and J gave up 5 bases, with 4 bases separating them. In DNA, the CDR3 is TGTGCCAGCAGCTTAGCTTGGGAGACCCAGTACTTC. Protein sequence: CASSLAWETQYF.

The chain recombines TRBV10-1 with TRBJ2-1; D remains unclear. With 4 bases removed from V and 5 bases from J, the gap between germline ends came to 21 bases. CDR3 length equals 17 residues. The germline V gene encodes CDR1 WNHNN and CDR2 SYGVQD (reference sequence). The CDR3 DNA is TGCGCCAGCAGTGGGACCCTGACTGGCGGTCCGCACAATGAGCAGTTCTTC. Residues: CASSGTLTGGPHNEQFF.

A single count supports this clone. V gene TRBV2 combines with J gene TRBJ2-1; 10 nucleotides align to TRBD2. Trimming took 7 bases from V and 8 from J; bases not matched to a gene: 8. The germline V gene encodes CDR1 SNHLY and CDR2 FYNNEI. The CDR3 length is 14 residues. The CDR3 bases are TGTGCCAGCAAGGAGCGGGAGGGCCGGGATGAGCAGTTCTTC. It encodes CASKEREGRDEQFF.

This clone is a singleton in its sample. V gene TRBV4-1 combines with J gene TRBJ1-4; D is ambiguous. The CDR3 is 16 amino acids. The V gene lost 0 bases and the J gene lost 5 bases, with 13 bases spanning the gap. Per the germline V gene, CDR1 is MGHRA and CDR2 is YSYEKL. In nucleotides, the CDR3 is TGCGCCAGCAGCCAAGATCGACGGCCGAAGAATGAAAAACTGTTTTTT. This translates into CASSQDRRPKNEKLFF.

The V and J genes are TRBV7-9 and TRBJ2-7, with D possibly being TRBD1 (5 bases). There are 14 residues in the CDR3. CDR1 is SEHNR, CDR2 FQNEAQ, per germline (reference sequence). The V gene lost 2 bases and the J gene lost 0 bases, with 8 bases spanning the gap. CDR3 DNA sequence: TGTGCCAGCAGCTTACAGGGAAGCTCCTACGAGCAGTACTTC. It yields the protein CASSLQGSSYEQYF.

V and J are TRBV4-1 and TRBJ2-5; D might be TRBD2 (6 bases). The germline CDR1 and CDR2 sequences are MGHRA and YSYEKL. This CDR3 is 15 amino acids long. Trimming took 3 bases from V and 2 from J, leaving 13 bases between them. The CDR3 DNA reads TGCGCCAGCAGCCATCAGGAGGGGCGGCAAGAGACCCAGTACTTC. It translates to CASSHQEGRQETQYF.

This clone was found a few times. This chain uses TRBV30 with TRBJ1-1; no reliable D call. CDR1 and CDR2 (germline): GTSNPN, SVGIG (reference sequence). With 4 bases removed from V and 2 bases from J, the gap between germline ends came to 5 bases. This CDR3 region has 11 residues. CDR3 residues: CAWKLNTEAFF. CDR3 nucleotides: TGTGCCTGGAAGCTTAACACTGAAGCTTTCTTT.